These T cell receptor beta chains were read from a single sample in a study of ipilimumab plus nivolumab after autologous stem cell transplantation. Generated by immunoSEQ multiplex PCR, the TCRdb table keeps only in-frame clones and is missing some. The table records tens of thousands of clones, 83% of them present only once. Specimen: PBMCs, collected in a trial of ipilimumab plus nivolumab as post-transplant consolidation. Receptors were obtained from a male donor with diffuse large B-cell lymphoma. Both conserved end residues are part of each CDR3. The order of the fields is V gene, clone size, D gene, J gene, CDR3 protein, CDR3 DNA. D genes are given only for firm matches. The size entry is marked missing in some rows and otherwise reads once, few, many or a size class.

TRBV5-1,-,-,TRBJ2-6,CASSYLPLSGANVLTF,TGCGCCAGCAGCTACTTACCCCTCTCTGGGGCCAACGTCCTGACTTTC
TRBV15,-,TRBD2,TRBJ2-1,CATSRDRASGGLDNEQFF,TGTGCCACCAGCAGAGATCGGGCTAGCGGGGGGTTGGACAATGAGCAGTTCTTC
TRBV5-1,once,TRBD2,TRBJ2-7,CASREGLAGDEQYF,TGCGCCAGCCGGGAGGGACTAGCGGGGGACGAGCAGTACTTC
TRBV15,-,-,TRBJ1-1,CATWDGLNTEAFF,TGTGCCACTTGGGACGGTTTGAACACTGAAGCTTTCTTT
TRBV21-1,-,-,TRBJ1-1,CASSTRRTGIGTEAFF,TGTGCCAGCAGCACCCGCAGGACAGGGATCGGCACTGAAGCTTTCTTT
TRBV5-1,-,TRBD2,TRBJ2-2,CASSLAGTNTGELFF,TGCGCCAGCAGCTTAGCGGGGACGAACACCGGGGAGCTGTTTTTT
TRBV18,once,-,TRBJ2-3,CASSPDGSTDTQYF,TGTGCCAGCTCACCAGACGGGAGCACAGATACGCAGTATTTT
TRBV2,-,-,TRBJ2-5,CASSEGYREGETQYF,TGTGCCAGCAGTGAAGGGTACAGGGAGGGTGAGACCCAGTACTTC
TRBV6-1,-,-,TRBJ2-5,CASSEGPGQLETQYF,TGTGCCAGCAGTGAAGGGCCCGGACAGTTAGAGACCCAGTACTTC
TRBV7-9,once,-,TRBJ1-2,CASSLAPGNGYTF,TGTGCCAGCAGCTTAGCGCCAGGGAACGGCTACACCTTC
TRBV2,few,-,TRBJ2-3,CASSEFADTQYF,TGTGCCAGCAGTGAATTTGCAGATACGCAGTATTTT
TRBV7-2,-,TRBD2,TRBJ2-5,CASSLGLALETQYF,TGTGCCAGCAGCTTAGGACTAGCCTTGGAGACCCAGTACTTC
TRBV7-3,few,-,TRBJ2-3,CASSLPGAGTDTQYF,TGTGCCAGCAGCCTCCCTGGAGCGGGCACAGATACGCAGTATTTT
TRBV5-1,-,-,TRBJ1-1,CASSYRVGNTEAFF,TGCGCCAGCAGCTACAGGGTAGGGAACACTGAAGCTTTCTTT
TRBV5-1,-,-,TRBJ1-2,CASSALQGALYGYTF,TGCGCCAGCAGCGCCTTACAGGGCGCCCTATATGGCTACACCTTC
TRBV30,-,-,TRBJ1-5,CAWSGGAGGQPQHF,TGTGCCTGGAGTGGAGGGGCCGGCGGTCAGCCCCAGCATTTT
TRBV28,few,-,TRBJ1-3,CASRSASSGNTIYF,TGTGCCAGCAGAAGCGCCAGCTCTGGAAACACCATATATTTT
TRBV5-1,-,TRBD1,TRBJ1-4,CASSSTGATNEKLFF,TGCGCCAGCAGCTCGACAGGGGCAACTAATGAAAAACTGTTTTTT
TRBV28,-,-,TRBJ2-3,CASSPRGQPTDTQYF,TGTGCCAGCAGTCCTAGGGGACAACCCACAGATACGCAGTATTTT
TRBV6-6,-,-,TRBJ1-2,CASRSRDGKSGYGYTF,TGTGCCAGCAGATCCCGGGACGGGAAAAGCGGCTATGGCTACACCTTC
TRBV10-2,-,-,TRBJ1-3,CASSGFASGNTIYF,TGCGCCAGCAGTGGTTTCGCGTCTGGAAACACCATATATTTT
TRBV27,-,-,TRBJ1-2,CASSFVEGYGYTF,TGTGCCAGCAGTTTTGTGGAAGGCTATGGCTACACCTTC
TRBV5-1,once,-,TRBJ2-3,CASSLSGSTDTQYF,TGCGCCAGCAGCTTGTCAGGGTCCACAGATACGCAGTATTTT
TRBV9,-,-,TRBJ2-1,CASSEQPRSYNEQFF,TGTGCCAGCAGCGAGCAGCCACGTAGCTACAATGAGCAGTTCTTC
TRBV2,-,TRBD1,TRBJ1-6,CASIGQSGGFSPLHF,TGTGCCAGCATCGGTCAGTCAGGGGGCTTCTCACCCCTCCACTTT
TRBV12-5,-,TRBD1,TRBJ1-5,CASGLPDRGPNQPQHF,TGTGCTAGTGGTTTGCCCGACAGGGGCCCCAATCAGCCCCAGCATTTT
TRBV13,once,-,TRBJ2-1,CASSLVADNEQFF,TGTGCCAGCAGCTTAGTTGCCGACAATGAGCAGTTCTTC
TRBV2,-,-,TRBJ2-1,CASLGNKPYNEQFF,TGTGCCAGCCTCGGGAACAAGCCCTACAATGAGCAGTTCTTC
TRBV2,-,-,TRBJ2-7,CASSASAGEQYF,TGTGCCAGCAGTGCTTCGGCAGGCGAGCAGTACTTC
TRBV29-1,few,-,TRBJ1-5,CSVGGINQPQHF,TGCAGCGTTGGGGGGATCAATCAGCCCCAGCATTTT
TRBV9,-,-,TRBJ2-3,CASSVGLGGRTDTQYF,TGTGCCAGCAGCGTAGGACTGGGGGGCCGCACAGATACGCAGTATTTT
TRBV6-1,-,TRBD1,TRBJ1-5,CASSEPGQGWDQPQHF,TGTGCCAGCAGTGAACCCGGACAGGGCTGGGATCAGCCCCAGCATTTT
TRBV5-1,-,-,TRBJ1-6,CASTIGGLDNSPLHF,TGCGCCAGCACAATTGGAGGGTTAGATAATTCACCCCTCCACTTT